These T cell receptor beta chains were read from a single sample in a study of blood T cells in healthy people across ages. TCRdb redid the calling of the 5' RACE reads with MiXCR, one entry per CDR3 protein. Here the sample spans 1.5 million to 2 million distinct CDR3 sequences, about 50% being singletons. The sequencing sample was made of blood. The receptors here all came from a woman aged 40-49 years in good health. Each CDR3 is given with its conserved first and last residue. A D gene is named only where the DNA matches it firmly. Size is omitted from some rows. Given values are once, few, many or a class for expanded clones.

10 - TRBJ1-1 - TRBV20-1 CSDQGTEAFF TGCAGTGACCAGGGGACTGAAGCTTTCTTT
14 TRBD1 TRBJ1-1 once TRBV7-9 CASSGGQVDTEAFF TGTGCCAGCAGCGGGGGACAGGTTGACACTGAAGCTTTCTTT
20 - TRBJ2-5 - TRBV11-2 CASSLFQAKSAQGGRETQYF TGTGCCAGCAGCTTATTTCAGGCAAAGTCCGCACAGGGAGGCCGGGAGACCCAGTACTTC
15 - TRBJ2-7 few TRBV27 CASTQLDRGPYEQYF TGTGCCAGCACCCAACTCGACAGAGGACCCTACGAGCAGTACTTC
15 - TRBJ2-6 - TRBV18 CASSMERAGANVLTF TGTGCCAGCTCGATGGAACGGGCTGGGGCCAACGTCCTGACTTTC
16 TRBD2 TRBJ2-5 - TRBV6-5 CASSYSNGGGSETQYF TGTGCCAGCAGTTACTCGAATGGGGGGGGGAGCGAGACCCAGTACTTC
16 TRBD2 TRBJ2-1 - TRBV5-1 CASSLTGSGGANEQFF TGCGCCAGCAGCTTGACCGGTAGCGGGGGAGCGAATGAGCAGTTCTTC
13 TRBD1 TRBJ2-1 - TRBV6-4 CASSGQAGNEQFF TGTGCCAGCAGCGGACAGGCTGGGAATGAGCAGTTCTTC
16 TRBD1 TRBJ1-6 - TRBV5-1 CASSLGSGTADSPLHF TGCGCCAGCAGCTTGGGATCCGGGACAGCCGATTCACCCCTCCACTTT
15 - TRBJ2-4 few TRBV27 CASRSAGLGKNIQYF TGTGCCAGCAGATCTGCAGGGTTGGGAAAAAACATTCAGTACTTC
17 - TRBJ2-7 - TRBV9 CASSVDAGQGFSYEQYF TGTGCCAGCAGCGTAGACGCAGGTCAGGGGTTCTCCTACGAGCAGTACTTC
18 TRBD2 TRBJ2-3 - TRBV3-1 CASSLELLAGVRTDTQYF TGTGCCAGCAGCCTCGAGCTACTAGCGGGGGTTCGCACAGATACGCAGTATTTT
15 - TRBJ2-3 few TRBV20-1 CSARTLPPQTDTQYF TGCAGTGCTAGAACCCTCCCTCCGCAGACAGATACGCAGTATTTT
12 TRBD1 TRBJ2-5 - TRBV2 CASGQGVETQYF TGTGCCAGCGGACAGGGGGTGGAGACCCAGTACTTC
16 TRBD1 TRBJ1-2 - TRBV9 CASSSPDRTGSNGYTF TGTGCCAGCAGCTCCCCCGACCGGACAGGGAGCAATGGCTACACCTTC
16 - TRBJ2-3 - TRBV27 CASSLSIVGNTDTQYF TGTGCCAGCAGTTTATCTATTGTTGGCAACACAGATACGCAGTATTTT
16 TRBD2 TRBJ2-1 - TRBV24-1 CATSDKGGGPINEQFF TGTGCCACCAGTGATAAAGGCGGGGGGCCTATCAATGAGCAGTTCTTC
12 - TRBJ1-2 - TRBV9 CASSVAGGGYTF TGTGCCAGCAGCGTAGCCGGGGGCGGCTACACCTTC
14 - TRBJ2-7 - TRBV12-3/TRBV12-4 CASSSGRGRSEQYF TGTGCCAGCAGTTCCGGGAGAGGGAGGTCCGAGCAGTACTTC
13 - TRBJ2-5 - TRBV6-6 CASSSKGRETQYF TGTGCCAGCAGTTCCAAGGGTAGAGAGACCCAGTACTTC
16 - TRBJ2-5 - TRBV7-2 CASSFARAKVRETQYF TGTGCCAGCAGCTTCGCTCGGGCCAAGGTGCGGGAGACCCAGTACTTC
12 - TRBJ2-7 - TRBV7-9 CASSLGPFEQYF TGTGCCAGCAGCCTCGGACCGTTCGAGCAGTACTTC
18 TRBD2 TRBJ2-5 once TRBV15 CAASRVGGLAGYQETQYF TGTGCCGCCAGCAGAGTGGGCGGACTAGCGGGATATCAAGAGACCCAGTACTTC
15 TRBD1 TRBJ1-6 - TRBV12-3/TRBV12-4 CASSRGQGVRSPLHF TGTGCCAGCAGTCGGGGACAGGGTGTGAGGTCACCCCTCCACTTT
12 - TRBJ1-2 few TRBV20-1 CSARPKVLGYTF TGCAGTGCTAGGCCGAAGGTTCTGGGCTACACCTTC
12 - TRBJ2-4 - TRBV29-1 CSVGGPQNIQYF TGCAGCGTTGGCGGGCCCCAAAACATTCAGTACTTC
16 TRBD1 TRBJ1-4 - TRBV5-1 CASSWGQGATNEKLFF TGTGCCAGCAGCTGGGGACAGGGAGCAACTAATGAAAAACTGTTTTTT
18 - TRBJ2-7 - TRBV20-1 CSARWPLDAGKRAYEQYF TGCAGTGCTAGATGGCCCCTGGACGCGGGGAAAAGGGCTTACGAGCAGTACTTC
11 TRBD1 TRBJ2-1 - TRBV29-1 CSIRQGNEQFF TGCAGCATTCGACAGGGCAATGAGCAGTTCTTC
14 - TRBJ1-3 few TRBV7-3 CASSLMAAGNTIYF TGTGCCAGCAGCTTAATGGCAGCTGGAAACACCATATATTTT
16 TRBD2 TRBJ2-7 - TRBV9 CASSGGLAGATYEQYF TGTGCCAGCAGCGGGGGACTAGCGGGGGCCACCTACGAGCAGTACTTC
11 - TRBJ1-1 few TRBV29-1 CSVLLNTEAFF TGCAGCGTACTCTTGAACACTGAAGCTTTCTTT
16 TRBD2 TRBJ2-1 - TRBV7-2 CASTVRGVQSYNEQFF TGTGCCAGCACCGTCCGGGGGGTCCAATCCTACAATGAGCAGTTCTTC
14 - TRBJ1-2 - TRBV7-9 CASSSSEATVGYTF TGTGCCAGCAGCTCGTCGGAGGCTACAGTAGGCTACACCTTC
18 TRBD2 TRBJ2-3 few TRBV7-2 CASSLRGTSGGAADTQYF TGTGCCAGCAGCTTACGTGGGACTAGCGGGGGGGCTGCAGATACGCAGTATTTT
12 - TRBJ2-4 - TRBV7-2 CASSFDPRVQYF TGTGCCAGCAGCTTCGACCCCAGGGTTCAGTACTTC
12 - TRBJ2-1 - TRBV9 CASSAPVDEQFF TGTGCCAGCAGCGCCCCGGTGGATGAGCAGTTCTTC
16 TRBD1 TRBJ1-4 - TRBV4-1 CASSHGGQGRGEKLFF TGCGCCAGCAGCCACGGTGGACAGGGGCGGGGGGAAAAACTGTTTTTT
15 TRBD1 TRBJ2-7 few TRBV12-3/TRBV12-4 CASSSADRGLYEQYF TGTGCCAGCAGTTCGGCGGACAGGGGGCTCTACGAGCAGTACTTC
11 - TRBJ2-5 - TRBV6-5 CASTNIGTQYF TGTGCCAGCACCAACATCGGGACCCAGTACTTC
14 - TRBJ1-4 - TRBV7-9 CASSLDPRVGGLFF TGTGCCAGCAGCTTGGACCCCAGGGTTGGGGGTCTGTTTTTT
20 TRBD2 TRBJ2-7 - TRBV13 CASSGLPGLAGGSSYNEQYF TGTGCCAGCAGCGGACTACCGGGACTAGCGGGGGGCAGCTCCTACAATGAGCAGTACTTC
17 - TRBJ2-4 - TRBV6-2/TRBV6-3 CASNSRTGQIAKNIQYF TGTGCCAGCAATAGCCGTACCGGACAGATAGCCAAAAACATTCAGTACTTC
12 - TRBJ2-7 many TRBV7-2 CASSSDIYEQYF TGTGCCAGCAGCTCAGATATCTACGAGCAGTACTTC
16 - TRBJ2-1 few TRBV28 CASSLNSGGIYNEQFF TGTGCCAGCAGTTTAAACTCAGGGGGGATCTACAATGAGCAGTTCTTC
17 TRBD1 TRBJ2-4 - TRBV24-1 CATSDSGQGVAKNIQYF TGTGCCACCAGTGATTCTGGACAGGGAGTAGCCAAAAACATTCAGTACTTC
14 TRBD1 TRBJ2-1 - TRBV20-1 CSASDRGRNNEQFF TGCAGTGCTAGCGACAGGGGGCGGAATAATGAGCAGTTCTTC
14 - TRBJ2-4 few TRBV5-1 CASSLGGTENIQYF TGCGCCAGCAGCTTGGGGGGTACCGAAAACATTCAGTACTTC
13 - TRBJ2-3 - TRBV20-1 CSASMGGGDTQYF TGCAGTGCCTCTATGGGGGGCGGGGATACGCAGTATTTT
16 TRBD1 TRBJ2-7 - TRBV5-1 CASSVKTGTGRDEQYF TGCGCCAGCAGTGTCAAAACCGGGACAGGTAGGGACGAGCAGTACTTC
14 - TRBJ2-5 - TRBV6-5 CASSYRTSEETQYF TGTGCCAGCAGTTATAGGACTTCCGAAGAGACCCAGTACTTC
17 TRBD1 TRBJ1-5 - TRBV20-1 CSARDRLRRGLYQPQHF TGCAGTGCTAGAGACCGACTCCGGAGGGGGCTCTACCAGCCCCAGCATTTT
12 - TRBJ2-7 - TRBV27 CAVQSQGYEQYF TGTGCCGTCCAGTCACAGGGCTACGAGCAGTACTTC
14 TRBD2 TRBJ2-1 once TRBV27 CASSWAGGFNEQFF TGTGCCAGCAGTTGGGCGGGGGGGTTTAATGAGCAGTTCTTC
13 - TRBJ2-7 - TRBV24-1 CATSVAMDSEQYF TGTGCCACCAGTGTGGCGATGGATAGCGAGCAGTACTTC